Each of the 23 T cell receptor beta chains below was sequenced from the same sample in a study of T cells in Graves' hyperthyroidism and ophthalmopathy (dated by TCRdb to about 2019). The library was produced with multiplex PCR. Data came from an Illumina HiSeq 2000. Amplification of TCR beta CDR3 regions was carried out from RNA transcripts. The TCR CDR3 was subjected to a first round of RT-PCR using the HTBI primer set and the Qiagen OneStep RT-PCR kit. The raw public reads went through TCRdb reprocessing: fastp at Q25, MiXCR clone calling, in-frame beta chains kept. Each entry is one CDR3 protein sequence, shown with its most common DNA and genes. The sample yields a few hundred thousand distinct CDR3 sequences; approximately 17% were counted once. Over 35% of the sample goes to the ten largest clones. Sequences were obtained from blood. These receptors were taken from a man aged 18 to 35 with Graves' ophthalmopathy.

This rearrangement joins TRBV5-5 to TRBJ1-3; 9 positions agree with TRBD1. CDR3 length equals 16 residues. Per germline, CDR1 SGHKS and CDR2 YYEKEE (reference sequence). Germline trimming cut 4 bases from V and 2 bases from J; bases unmatched to any gene: 7. In DNA, the CDR3 is TGTGCCAGCAGCGGACTCGGGACAGGGCCTGGAAACACCATATATTTT. Its translation: CASSGLGTGPGNTIYF.

This clonotype was observed at least ten times. This chain links TRBV2 with TRBJ2-7, with D possibly being TRBD2 (6 bases). The CDR3 extends over 13 amino acids. Germline loops: CDR1 SNHLY, CDR2 FYNNEI. The V end was cut by 11 bases, the J end by 4 bases, with 18 bases between. DNA of the CDR3: TGTGCCGAAGGGCAGGGAGGAAGTTACGAGCAGTACTTC. Its translation is CAEGQGGSYEQYF.

The chain uses TRBV19 and TRBJ2-1, with 7 bases matching TRBD2. From germline, CDR1 is LNHDA and CDR2 SQIVND (reference sequence). The CDR3 totals 15 residues. The V and J ends lost 1 base and 1 base, in that order; junction bases with no gene match: 1. DNA for the CDR3: TGTGCCAGTAGTATAGGGACTAGATCCTACAATGAGCAGTTCTTC. Translating it yields CASSIGTRSYNEQFF.

This clonotype was detected only a few times. The CDR3 nucleotides are TGCAGTGCTGCGCCTCACAATGAGCAGTTCTTC. This translates into CSAAPHNEQFF. The rearrangement uses TRBV20-1 and TRBJ2-1; D is unclear. Germline values: CDR1 DFQATT, CDR2 SNEGSKA (reference sequence). The V end was cut by 5 bases, the J end by 5 bases, with 7 bases between. This CDR3 has 11 residues.

The CDR3 DNA sequence: TGTGCCAGCAGTTTAGAGCTCACATTAGCCAAAAACATTCAGTACTTC. Encoded protein: CASSLELTLAKNIQYF. V gene TRBV12-3 or TRBV12-4 combines with J gene TRBJ2-4; D not resolved. Trimming left V 1 base short and J 0 bases short, with 10 bases between. CDR3 length: 16 residues.

This clonotype has at least ten counts. The V and J genes are TRBV12-3 or TRBV12-4 and TRBJ1-4; 8 nucleotides line up with TRBD1. The J segment lost 6 bases and the V segment lost 4 bases, leaving 4 bases of the junction unmatched. This CDR3 is built from 14 residues. The CDR3 spells CASSYRGGDEKLFF. In DNA, the CDR3 is TGTGCCAGCAGTTACAGGGGGGGGGATGAAAAACTGTTTTTT.

The V and J genes are TRBV6-2 or TRBV6-3 and TRBJ1-2; D unresolved. Germline V lookup: CDR1 MNHEY, CDR2 SVGEGT. The CDR3 is 11 amino acids. V was trimmed by 7 bases and J by 8 bases, leaving 11 bases between them. The chain's CDR3 is CASISMRGYTF. CDR3 sequence (DNA): TGTGCCAGCATCTCCATGCGGGGCTACACCTTC.

Of note for this clonotype: Just one base apart from a much larger clone, this may be a read error. The V and J genes are TRBV12-3 or TRBV12-4 and TRBJ1-4; D might be TRBD1 (6 bases). Trimming stripped 3 bases from V and 5 bases from J, with 7 bases between. This CDR3 region has 13 residues. CDR3 loop: CASSFRGNEKLFF. DNA of the CDR3: TGTGCCAGCAGTTTCAGGGGAAATGAAAAACTGTTTTTT.

The chain links TRBV7-9 to TRBJ1-1; 7 nucleotides match TRBD1. CDR3 length: 16 amino acids. Germline-derived CDR1 and CDR2 are SEHNR and FQNEAQ (reference sequence). After removal of 4 bases from V and 0 bases from J, the junction contained 8 bases not matched to a gene. Written as DNA, the CDR3 is TGTGCCAGCAGCTCGGGACAGAGCTTACTGAACACTGAAGCTTTCTTT. As protein: CASSSGQSLLNTEAFF.

The chain couples TRBV7-3 to TRBJ2-2; TRBD1 matches at 9 bases. The V segment lost 1 base and the J segment 5 bases; nucleotides outside the gene matches: 8. Per germline, CDR1 SGHTA and CDR2 FQGTGA. This CDR3 comprises 17 residues. The CDR3 DNA reads TGTGCCAGCAGCTTAAAGGGGGGGGACAGGGTGACCGGGGAGCTGTTTTTT. Translated: CASSLKGGDRVTGELFF. Combining the CDR3 with reference TRBV7-3 and TRBJ2-2 gives the whole variable domain GAGVSQTPSNKVTEKGKYVELRCDPISGHTALYWYRQSLGQGPEFLIYFQGTGAADDSGLPNDRFFAVRPEGSVSTLKIQRTERGDSAVYLCASSLKGGDRVTGELFFGEGSRLTVL.

The V gene is TRBV19, the J gene TRBJ1-2; D is unresolved. Germline V CDR1 and CDR2: LNHDA, SQIVND (reference sequence). V was cut by 10 bases and J by 3 bases, with 18 bases left in between. CDR3 length equals 14 residues. The CDR3 loop is CATSGKQWDYGYTF. CDR3 bases: TGTGCCACATCGGGGAAACAGTGGGACTATGGCTACACCTTC.

This clonotype was seen repeatedly, ten times or more. The rearrangement joins TRBV11-2 to TRBJ2-1; D is tentatively TRBD1 or TRBD2 (5 bases each). The CDR3 runs to 13 residues. The germline V gene has CDR1 SGHAT and CDR2 FQNNGV. V dropped 2 bases and J dropped 10 bases, with 12 bases sitting between them. Here the CDR3 reads CASSLTHWDEQFF. In DNA, the CDR3 is TGTGCCAGCAGCTTAACTCATTGGGACGAGCAGTTCTTC.

This clonotype appeared many times. The chain combines TRBV5-1 with TRBJ1-4; no firm D call. Trimming removed 4 bases at V and 3 bases at J, with 10 bases between. Germline V CDR1 and CDR2: SGHRS, YFSETQ. This CDR3 has 14 residues. In nucleotides, the CDR3 is TGCGCCAGCAGCCCACGGGTCTCTAATGAAAAACTGTTTTTT. It is translated as CASSPRVSNEKLFF.

This clonotype was observed a few times. V gene TRBV19 combines with J gene TRBJ2-1, with TRBD1 as a possible D gene (5 bases). The CDR3 sequence is 16 residues long. Trimming took off 6 bases at V and 3 bases at J, with 18 bases between the two ends. Germline V gene lookup returns CDR1 LNHDA and CDR2 SQIVND (reference sequence). CDR3 amino acids: CASRKMGRVYYNEQFF. CDR3 sequence (DNA): TGTGCCAGTAGGAAAATGGGCAGGGTTTACTACAATGAGCAGTTCTTC.

The table lists this clonotype with many counts. The chain has TRBV29-1 and TRBJ2-1; D ambiguous. The V end lost 0 bases, the J end lost 10 bases, and 10 bases lay between the germline ends. The length of the CDR3 is 12 residues. Per the germline V gene, CDR1 is SQVTM and CDR2 is ANQGSEA. The CDR3 protein is CSVEDSRSEQFF. CDR3 sequence (DNA): TGCAGCGTTGAAGACAGCAGGTCGGAGCAGTTCTTC.

This clonotype was detected ten times or more. The gene calls are TRBV12-3 or TRBV12-4 and TRBJ2-3, with 9 bases fitting TRBD2. This CDR3 is 16 amino acids long. Trimming at V came to 8 bases and at J to 4 bases, leaving 13 bases not matched to a gene. The CDR3 region has the DNA TGTGCCAGCGCCCAAAGAGGCGGGGGGGTAGCAGATACGCAGTATTTT. This sequence encodes CASAQRGGGVADTQYF.

This clonotype was seen ten or more times. The chain couples TRBV28 to TRBJ2-1; a possible D gene is TRBD1 (5 bases). CDR1 is MDHEN, CDR2 SYDVKM, per germline. This CDR3 is built from 15 residues. V was pared by 1 base and J by 6 bases, with 13 bases between. In DNA, the CDR3 is TGTGCCAGCAGTTTATCCGGCTTCAGGGTCAATGAGCAGTTCTTC. Protein: CASSLSGFRVNEQFF. Full variable domain (rest looked up from reference TRBV28 and TRBJ2-1): DVKVTQSSRYLVKRTGEKVFLECVQDMDHENMFWYRQDPGLGLRLIYFSYDVKMKEKGDIPEGYSVSREKKERFSLILESASTNQTSMYLCASSLSGFRVNEQFFGPGTRLTVL.

The chain combines TRBV18 with TRBJ1-5; D unclear. Trimming shortened V by 6 bases and J by 0 bases, and 15 bases separated the two germline ends. Germline assignment: CDR1 KGHSH and CDR2 LQKENI. The length of the CDR3 is 16 residues. The CDR3 loop is CASSPTVTNSNQPQHF. CDR3 nucleotide sequence: TGTGCCAGCTCTCCAACAGTAACTAATAGCAATCAGCCCCAGCATTTT.

This clonotype was counted only a few times. A clone one base away is much larger, so this may be a read error. The CDR3 is CASSSTLAGGADTQYF. In nucleotides, the CDR3 is TGTGCCAGCAGCTCGACCCTAGCGGGGGGCGCAGATACGCAGTATTTT. The gene calls are TRBV7-3 and TRBJ2-3, with TRBD2 identical over 11 bases. This CDR3 is 16 amino acids long. Germline trimming cut 4 bases from V and 4 bases from J; bases unmatched to any gene: 7. Germline values: CDR1 SGHTA, CDR2 FQGTGA.

Points on this clonotype: A much larger clone sits a single nucleotide away, making a read error possible. V usage is TRBV3-1 and J usage is TRBJ1-5; possible D gene TRBD1, 5 bases. With 4 bases removed from V and 1 base from J, the gap between germline ends came to 11 bases. CDR3 size: 15 residues. CDR1 is LGHDT, CDR2 YNNKEL, per germline (reference sequence). CDR3 in DNA: TGTGCCAGCAGCCGAGACACAGGAAGCAATCAGCCCCAGCATTTT. This codes for CASSRDTGSNQPQHF.

This clonotype has a count of ten or more. The chain couples TRBV29-1 to TRBJ2-5; 8 nucleotides match TRBD1. This CDR3 has 12 residues. After removal of 6 bases from V and 3 bases from J, the junction contained 3 bases not matched to a gene. Germline V lookup: CDR1 SQVTM, CDR2 ANQGSEA. CDR3 loop: CSVYRGEETQYF. The CDR3 DNA reads as TGCAGCGTATACAGGGGGGAAGAGACCCAGTACTTC.

In its sample, this clonotype was seen a few times. The chain is built from TRBV7-3 and TRBJ2-1; 8 bases align to TRBD2. This CDR3 is 16 amino acids long. Germline CDR1 is SGHTA and CDR2 is FQGTGA. The V and J ends lost 5 bases and 10 bases, in that order; junction bases with no gene match: 16. DNA of the CDR3: TGTGCCAGCAGCACAACGGCGGCGGGGGGATTTAGGGAGCAGTTCTTC. Protein: CASSTTAAGGFREQFF.

V and J are TRBV5-1 and TRBJ1-2, with 8 bases that match TRBD1. The V gene end was trimmed by 1 base and the J gene end by 7 bases; junction bases not matched to a gene: 3. Germline CDR1 and CDR2: SGHRS and YFSETQ. The CDR3 has 13 amino acids. Here the CDR3 DNA reads TGCGCCAGCAGCTTGCCAGGGGGCTCTGGCTACACCTTC. It specifies CASSLPGGSGYTF.